This passage covers 5 T cell receptor beta chains from one sample sequenced in a study of T cell repertoires in cytomegalovirus infection. Which antigens these TCRs recognize remains unknown. TCRdb re-called the reads with MiXCR, one entry per CDR3 protein. The table shows about 480,000 distinct CDR3 sequences, with 25% to 35% occurring only once. Sequenced here: cultured PBMCs, sampled from culture after CMV antigen stimulation. Every receptor here comes from a human donor in good health (CMV status not recorded). Some clones in this sample may be carry-over from other donors' samples.

This clonotype was detected a few times. The chain employs TRBV12-3 or TRBV12-4 and TRBJ2-1; the D is unclear. This CDR3 contains 15 residues. Trimming took off 3 bases at V and 7 bases at J, with 16 bases between the two ends. The CDR3 nucleotides are TGTGCCAGCAGTTTTAAGACGTACGTTGAAAATGAGCAGTTCTTC. It yields the protein CASSFKTYVENEQFF.

V gene TRBV28 combines with J gene TRBJ1-4; 8 bases align to TRBD1. The CDR3 has 16 residues. CDR1 is MDHEN and CDR2 is SYDVKM in the germline V gene. Trimming took 4 bases from V and 3 from J; bases not matched to a gene: 7. CDR3 coding DNA: TGTGCCAGCAGTTGGGACCAGACAGGGGCTAATGAAAAACTGTTTTTT. Its protein is CASSWDQTGANEKLFF.

The J gene is TRBJ2-3, the V gene TRBV2; D not resolved. The CDR3 contains 11 residues. The V and J ends lost 11 bases and 5 bases respectively, with 11 bases between them. Per germline, CDR1 SNHLY and CDR2 FYNNEI. The CDR3 is CASMDGDTQYF. In nucleotides, the CDR3 is TGTGCCTCAATGGATGGAGATACGCAGTATTTT. Drawing the rest from reference TRBV2 and TRBJ2-3, the complete variable domain is EPEVTQTPSHQVTQMGQEVILRCVPISNHLYFYWYRQILGQKVEFLVSFYNNEISEKSEIFDDQFSVERPDGSNFTLKIRSTKLEDSAMYFCASMDGDTQYFGPGTRLTVL.

This clonotype was seen many times. The chain joins TRBV7-2 to TRBJ2-1; 9 bases line up with TRBD2. V gave up 2 bases and J gave up 9 bases; unmatched junction bases: 11. Germline assignment: CDR1 SGHTA and CDR2 FQGNSA. This CDR3 has 16 amino acids. The CDR3, as DNA: TGTGCCAGCAGCTTAAATTTGTTAGCGGGAGCTGGTGAGCAGTTCTTC. This encodes CASSLNLLAGAGEQFF.

The sample holds many counts of this clonotype. The chain employs TRBV7-3 and TRBJ2-1, with 8 bases fitting TRBD2. CDR3 length: 15 amino acids. Germline CDR1 and CDR2: SGHTA and FQGTGA. Unmatched junction bases numbered 8, after V lost 6 bases and J lost 4 bases. The CDR3 sequence is CASRKPGLEYNEQFF. DNA for the CDR3: TGTGCCAGCAGGAAACCGGGACTAGAATACAATGAGCAGTTCTTC.